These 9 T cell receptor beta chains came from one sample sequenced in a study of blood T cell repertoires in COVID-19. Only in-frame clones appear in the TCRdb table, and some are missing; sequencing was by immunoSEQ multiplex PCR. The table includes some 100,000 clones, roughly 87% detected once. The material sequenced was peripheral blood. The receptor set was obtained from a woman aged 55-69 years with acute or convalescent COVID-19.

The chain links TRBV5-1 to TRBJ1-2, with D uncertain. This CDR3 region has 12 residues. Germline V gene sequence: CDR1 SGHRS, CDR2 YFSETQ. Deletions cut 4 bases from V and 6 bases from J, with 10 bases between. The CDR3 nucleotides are TGCGCCAGCAGCGCTACGACTAATGGCTACACCTTC. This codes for CASSATTNGYTF.

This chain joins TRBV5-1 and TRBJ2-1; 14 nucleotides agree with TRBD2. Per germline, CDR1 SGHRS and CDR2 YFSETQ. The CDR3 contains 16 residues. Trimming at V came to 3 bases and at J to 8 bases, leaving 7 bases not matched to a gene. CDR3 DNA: TGCGCCAGCAGCTCCGGGACTAGCGGGAGTAGTTATGAGCAGTTCTTC. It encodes CASSSGTSGSSYEQFF. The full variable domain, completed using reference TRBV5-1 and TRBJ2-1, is KAGVTQTPRYLIKTRGQQVTLSCSPISGHRSVSWYQQTPGQGLQFLFEYFSETQRNKGNFPGRFSGRQFSNSRSEMNVSTLELGDSALYLCASSSGTSGSSYEQFFGPGTRLTVL.

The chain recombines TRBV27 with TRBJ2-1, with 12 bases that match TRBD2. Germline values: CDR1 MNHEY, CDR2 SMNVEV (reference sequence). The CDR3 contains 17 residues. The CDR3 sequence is CALAGGPSLSSYNEQFF. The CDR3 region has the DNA TGTGCACTAGCGGGAGGTCCCTCTCTAAGCTCCTACAATGAGCAGTTCTTC.

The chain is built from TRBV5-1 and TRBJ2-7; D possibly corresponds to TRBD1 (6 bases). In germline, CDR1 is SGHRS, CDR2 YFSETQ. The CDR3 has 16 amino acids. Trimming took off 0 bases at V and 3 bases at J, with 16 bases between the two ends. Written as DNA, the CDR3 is TGCGCCAGCAGCTTGGCCGGGACAAATCCCTACTACGAGCAGTACTTC. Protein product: CASSLAGTNPYYEQYF.

Here the CDR3 reads CATQREGPYNEQFF. In nucleotides, the CDR3 is TGTGCCACCCAGCGGGAGGGCCCCTACAATGAGCAGTTCTTC. The rearrangement links TRBV2 to TRBJ2-1; 10 bases align to TRBD2. Unmatched junction bases numbered 5, after V lost 10 bases and J lost 2 bases. This CDR3 has 14 amino acids. The germline V gene encodes CDR1 SNHLY and CDR2 FYNNEI.

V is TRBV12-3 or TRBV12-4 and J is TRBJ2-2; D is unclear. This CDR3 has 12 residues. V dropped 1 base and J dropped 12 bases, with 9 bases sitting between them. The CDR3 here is CASSLVSRKLFF. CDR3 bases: TGTGCCAGCAGTTTAGTGTCGCGGAAGCTGTTTTTT.

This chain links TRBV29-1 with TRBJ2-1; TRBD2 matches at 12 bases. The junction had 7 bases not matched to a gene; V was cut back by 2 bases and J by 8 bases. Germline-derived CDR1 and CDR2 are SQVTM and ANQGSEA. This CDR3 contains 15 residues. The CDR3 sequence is CSVELAGGMLYEQFF. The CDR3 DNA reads TGCAGCGTTGAACTAGCGGGAGGGATGTTATATGAGCAGTTCTTC.

CDR3 DNA: TGTGCCAGCAGTTTATGGGCAGGGGTCAATGAGCAGTTCTTC. It codes for CASSLWAGVNEQFF. This chain links TRBV27 with TRBJ2-1, with D possibly being TRBD1 (6 bases). This CDR3 is built from 14 residues. Germline V gives CDR1 MNHEY, CDR2 SMNVEV (reference sequence). Trimming shortened V by 1 base and J by 6 bases, and 10 bases separated the two germline ends.

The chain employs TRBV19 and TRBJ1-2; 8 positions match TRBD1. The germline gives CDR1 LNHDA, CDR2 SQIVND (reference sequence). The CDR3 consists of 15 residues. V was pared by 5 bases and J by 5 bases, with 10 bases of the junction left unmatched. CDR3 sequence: CASSAPGTGAYGYTF. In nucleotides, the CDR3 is TGTGCCAGTAGTGCCCCGGGGACAGGTGCTTATGGCTACACCTTC.